This T cell receptor (beta chain) was recorded in a study of human T cells and chemical hapten exposure. Study in general: Diphenylcyclopropenone was administered weekly to the scalp of patients throughout the roughly 25-week study. Largely, small differences in pooled library volume made per-sample TCR yields vary.

The CDR3 contains 15 residues. The germline V gene has CDR1 ENHRY and CDR2 SYGVKD. The V and J ends lost 0 bases and 0 bases respectively, with 8 bases between them. Indicated time point: patch test 1, 2 weeks after DPC sensitization. This sample's treatment: therapeutic diphenylcyclopropenone sensitization with weekly scalp DPC. Comment on this clonotype: The antigen is unknown.

MiXCR was run by TCRdb on the RACE reads, yielding one entry per CDR3 protein. The sample contains roughly 360,000 distinct CDR3 sequences, 4% to 5.5% of which appear only once. Study observations and caveats: The donors suffered from alopecia, so their immune response may not match that of healthy people.

The sequencing used whole blood, collected in connection with sensitization to the hapten diphenylcyclopropenone (DPC). The sequence came from a woman aged 45-60 years with alopecia areata. Some clones in this sample may be carry-over from other donors' samples. J is TRBJ1-1 and V is TRBV10-3; D is unclear. Here the CDR3 reads CAISESGRLNTEAFF. DNA of the CDR3: TGTGCCATCAGTGAGTCGGGCAGGCTGAACACTGAAGCTTTCTTT.